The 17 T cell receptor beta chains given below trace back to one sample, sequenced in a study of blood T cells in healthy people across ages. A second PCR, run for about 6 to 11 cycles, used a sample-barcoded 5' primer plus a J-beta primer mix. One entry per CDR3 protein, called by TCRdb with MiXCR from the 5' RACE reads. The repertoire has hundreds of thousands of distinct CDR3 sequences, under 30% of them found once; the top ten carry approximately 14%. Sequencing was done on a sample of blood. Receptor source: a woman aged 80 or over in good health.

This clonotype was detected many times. The CDR3 region has the DNA TGCGCCAGCATGGTAAGCGGGGGTTCCTACGAGCAGTACTTC. This translates into CASMVSGGSYEQYF. The gene calls are TRBV5-1 and TRBJ2-7, with TRBD2 identical over 8 bases. This CDR3 is built from 14 residues. V lost 6 bases, J lost 1 base, and 6 bases stayed unmatched. Germline-derived CDR1 and CDR2 are SGHRS and YFSETQ.

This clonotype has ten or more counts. In DNA, the CDR3 is TGTGCCAGCAGTCGAATACACTACGAGCAGTACTTC. Translating gives CASSRIHYEQYF. V usage is TRBV6-6 and J usage is TRBJ2-7; D not certain. This CDR3 has 12 amino acids. Per germline, CDR1 MNHNY and CDR2 SVGAGI (reference sequence). Trimming cost V 5 bases and J 3 bases, with 8 bases left between them.

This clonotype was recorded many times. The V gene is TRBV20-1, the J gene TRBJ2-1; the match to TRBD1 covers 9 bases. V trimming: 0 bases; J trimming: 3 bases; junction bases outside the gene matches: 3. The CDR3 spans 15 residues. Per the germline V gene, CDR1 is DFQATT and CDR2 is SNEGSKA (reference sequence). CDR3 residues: CSARDDRGFYNEQFF. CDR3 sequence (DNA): TGCAGTGCTAGAGATGACAGGGGGTTCTACAATGAGCAGTTCTTC.

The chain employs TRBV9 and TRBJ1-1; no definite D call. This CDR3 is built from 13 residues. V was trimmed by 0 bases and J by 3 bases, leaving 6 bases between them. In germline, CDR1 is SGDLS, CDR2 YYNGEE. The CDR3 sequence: CASSVAMYTEAFF. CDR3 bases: TGTGCCAGCAGCGTAGCAATGTACACTGAAGCTTTCTTT.

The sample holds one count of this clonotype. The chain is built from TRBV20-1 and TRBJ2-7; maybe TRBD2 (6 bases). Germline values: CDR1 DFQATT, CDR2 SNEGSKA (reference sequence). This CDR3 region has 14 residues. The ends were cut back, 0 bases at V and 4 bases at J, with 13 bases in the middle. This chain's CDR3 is CSARDRAGRYEQYF. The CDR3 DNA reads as TGCAGTGCTAGAGATCGGGCAGGGAGGTACGAGCAGTACTTC.

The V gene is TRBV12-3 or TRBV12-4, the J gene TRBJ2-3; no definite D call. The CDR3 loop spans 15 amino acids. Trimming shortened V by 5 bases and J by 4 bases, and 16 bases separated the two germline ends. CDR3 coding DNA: TGTGCCAGCAGTCCCGGCCTAGGGCGCGCAGATACGCAGTATTTT. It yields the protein CASSPGLGRADTQYF.

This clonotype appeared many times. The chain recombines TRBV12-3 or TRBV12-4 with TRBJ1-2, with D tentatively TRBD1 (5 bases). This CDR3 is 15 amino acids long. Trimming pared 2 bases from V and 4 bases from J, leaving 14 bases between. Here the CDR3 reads CASSLPLRTTYGYTF. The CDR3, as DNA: TGTGCCAGCAGTTTACCCCTCAGGACAACCTATGGCTACACCTTC.

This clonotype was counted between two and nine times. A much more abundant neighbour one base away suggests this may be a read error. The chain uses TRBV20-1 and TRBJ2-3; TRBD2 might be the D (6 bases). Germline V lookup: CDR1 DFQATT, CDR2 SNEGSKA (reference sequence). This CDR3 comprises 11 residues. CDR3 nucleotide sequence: TGCAGGGCTAGAGGGACTTCTACGCAGTATTTT. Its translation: CRARGTSTQYF.

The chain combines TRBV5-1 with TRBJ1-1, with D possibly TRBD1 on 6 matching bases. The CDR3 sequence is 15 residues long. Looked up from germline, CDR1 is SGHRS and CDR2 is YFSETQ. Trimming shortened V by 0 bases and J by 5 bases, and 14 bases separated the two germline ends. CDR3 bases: TGCGCCAGCAGCTTGGACGGACCTCAGGGGACTGAAGCTTTCTTT. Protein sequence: CASSLDGPQGTEAFF.

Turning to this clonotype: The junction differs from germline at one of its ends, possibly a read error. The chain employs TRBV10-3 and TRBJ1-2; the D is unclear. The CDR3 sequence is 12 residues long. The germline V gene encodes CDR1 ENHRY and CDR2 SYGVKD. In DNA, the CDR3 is TGTACCATCAGTGAGATCGGGGATGGCTACACCTTC. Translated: CTISEIGDGYTF.

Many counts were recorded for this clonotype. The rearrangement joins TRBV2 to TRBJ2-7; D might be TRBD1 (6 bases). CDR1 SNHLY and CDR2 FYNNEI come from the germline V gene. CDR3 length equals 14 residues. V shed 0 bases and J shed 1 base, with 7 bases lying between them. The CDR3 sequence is CASSEAQGSYEQYF. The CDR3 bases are TGTGCCAGCAGTGAAGCACAGGGTTCCTACGAGCAGTACTTC.

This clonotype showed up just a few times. The CDR3 coding sequence is TGTGCCAGCACCCGAGACAGGGGATCCACCGGGGAGCTGTTTTTT. Its translation is CASTRDRGSTGELFF. The chain carries TRBV27 and TRBJ2-2; 8 bases match TRBD1. Germline V gene lookup returns CDR1 MNHEY and CDR2 SMNVEV (reference sequence). The V gene end was trimmed by 7 bases and the J gene end by 4 bases; junction bases not matched to a gene: 8. The length of the CDR3 is 15 residues.

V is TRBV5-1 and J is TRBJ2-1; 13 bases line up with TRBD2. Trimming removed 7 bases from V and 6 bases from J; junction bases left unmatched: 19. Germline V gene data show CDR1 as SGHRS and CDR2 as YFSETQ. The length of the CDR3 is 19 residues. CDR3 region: CASAELAGLAGRFGNEQFF. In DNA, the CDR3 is TGCGCCAGCGCCGAATTGGCGGGACTAGCGGGGAGGTTTGGCAATGAGCAGTTCTTC.

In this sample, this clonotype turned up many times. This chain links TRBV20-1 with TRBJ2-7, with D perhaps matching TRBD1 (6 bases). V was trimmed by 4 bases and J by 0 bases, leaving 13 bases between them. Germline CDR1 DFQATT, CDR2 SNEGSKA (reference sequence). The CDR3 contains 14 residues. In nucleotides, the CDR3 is TGCAGTGCTACCGGGACAAGAATCTCCTACGAGCAGTACTTC. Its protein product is CSATGTRISYEQYF.

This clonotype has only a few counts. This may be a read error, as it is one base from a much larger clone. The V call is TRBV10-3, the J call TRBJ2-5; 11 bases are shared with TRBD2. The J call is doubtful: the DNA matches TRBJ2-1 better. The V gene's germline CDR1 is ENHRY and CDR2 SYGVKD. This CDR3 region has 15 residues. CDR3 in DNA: TGTGCCATCAGTGAGACTAGCGGGGGCCAAGAGACCCAGTTCTTC. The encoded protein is CAISETSGGQETQFF.

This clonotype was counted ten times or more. The CDR3: CASLSRISYEQYF. For the CDR3, the DNA is TGTGCCAGTCTTTCTAGAATCTCCTACGAGCAGTACTTC. The genes are TRBV6-1 and TRBJ2-7, with D unclear. This CDR3 contains 13 residues. The germline gives CDR1 MNHNS, CDR2 SASEGT. Between the trimmed V and J ends, which lost 9 bases and 0 bases, there was a span of 12 bases.

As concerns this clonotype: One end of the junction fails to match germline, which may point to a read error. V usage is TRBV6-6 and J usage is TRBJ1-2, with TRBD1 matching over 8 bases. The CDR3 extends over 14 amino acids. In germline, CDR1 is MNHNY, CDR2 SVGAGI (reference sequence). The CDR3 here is CATLRTGTGHGHTF. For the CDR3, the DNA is TGTGCCACTCTGCGAACCGGGACAGGACATGGCCACACCTTC.